This T cell receptor beta chain was recorded in a study of T cell responses to AZD1222 COVID-19 vaccine. Whole-study results and caveats: Clonal diversity was possibly underestimated, and the donors were mostly white British, with more females. Receipt of two AZD1222 doses was followed by a rise in Spike-specific TCR breadth and depth.

About this clone: Its antigen is unidentified. An end of the junction does not agree with germline; a read error may underlie this.

The assay was immunoSEQ multiplex PCR, and TCRdb's table has in-frame clones only and misses some. In the table there are roughly 130,000 clones, approximately 83% of which are singletons. Germline V gene data show CDR1 as SSHAT and CDR2 as FNYEAQ (reference sequence). There are 17 residues in the CDR3. This specimen consisted of peripheral blood, obtained on day 0 of AZD1222 vaccination. The J gene is TRBJ2-5, the V gene TRBV7-7; 14 nucleotides align to TRBD2. This TCR was sampled from an adult in good health. CDR3 nucleotides: TGTGCTAGCAGCCTCGGGGGACTAGCGGGAGTTGGAGAGACCCAGTACTTC. Amino acids: CASSLGGLAGVGETQYF. The variable domain in full, completed from reference TRBV7-7 and TRBJ2-5, reads GAGVSQSPRYKVTKRGQDVTLRCDPISSHATLYWYQQALGQGPEFLTYFNYEAQPDKSGLPSDRFSAERPEGSISTLTIQRTEQRDSAMYRCASSLGGLAGVGETQYFGPGTRLLVL.